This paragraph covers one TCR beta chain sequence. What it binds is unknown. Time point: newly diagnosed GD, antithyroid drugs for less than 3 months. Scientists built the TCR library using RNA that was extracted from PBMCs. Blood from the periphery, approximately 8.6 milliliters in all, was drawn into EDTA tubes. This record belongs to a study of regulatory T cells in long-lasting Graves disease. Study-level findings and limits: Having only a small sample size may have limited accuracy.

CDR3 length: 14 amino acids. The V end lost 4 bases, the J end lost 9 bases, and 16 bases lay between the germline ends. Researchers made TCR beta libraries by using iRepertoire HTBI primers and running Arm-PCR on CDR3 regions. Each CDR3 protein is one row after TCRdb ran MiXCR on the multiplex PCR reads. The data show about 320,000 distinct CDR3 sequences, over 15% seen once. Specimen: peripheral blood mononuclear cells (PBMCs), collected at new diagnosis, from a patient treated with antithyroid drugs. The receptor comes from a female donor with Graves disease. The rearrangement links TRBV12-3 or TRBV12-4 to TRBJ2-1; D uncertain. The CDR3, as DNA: TGTGCCAGCAGTTACCTAGTCGGCGCGAGTGAGCAGTTCTTC. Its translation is CASSYLVGASEQFF.